This section outlines one TCR beta chain sequence together with its context. This sample is drawn from a study of CD8 T cells in Susac syndrome. RNA, at about 0.45 to 1 ug, was reverse transcribed with random hexamers. immunoSEQ multiplex PCR amplified TCR beta CDR3 across 54 Vbeta, 13 Jbeta. Using its own MiXCR run on the immunoSEQ multiplex PCR reads, TCRdb lists one record per CDR3 protein. The sample lists approximately 150,000 distinct CDR3 sequences; 93% were seen once. The CDR3 runs 13 residues. V gave up 4 bases and J gave up 6 bases, with 11 bases separating them. Germline values: CDR1 MRHNA, CDR2 SNTAGT. It was negative isolation that provided the CD8+ and CD4+ T cells, whereas TEMRA cells were enriched by FACS.

This receptor was obtained from a human donor in good health. The chain joins TRBV6-4 to TRBJ2-3; D unclear. Sequenced: CD4+ T cells from PBMCs. DNA of the CDR3: TGTGCCAGCAGTGTCCGTCTTGAGGATACGCAGTATTTT. Its translation: CASSVRLEDTQYF.